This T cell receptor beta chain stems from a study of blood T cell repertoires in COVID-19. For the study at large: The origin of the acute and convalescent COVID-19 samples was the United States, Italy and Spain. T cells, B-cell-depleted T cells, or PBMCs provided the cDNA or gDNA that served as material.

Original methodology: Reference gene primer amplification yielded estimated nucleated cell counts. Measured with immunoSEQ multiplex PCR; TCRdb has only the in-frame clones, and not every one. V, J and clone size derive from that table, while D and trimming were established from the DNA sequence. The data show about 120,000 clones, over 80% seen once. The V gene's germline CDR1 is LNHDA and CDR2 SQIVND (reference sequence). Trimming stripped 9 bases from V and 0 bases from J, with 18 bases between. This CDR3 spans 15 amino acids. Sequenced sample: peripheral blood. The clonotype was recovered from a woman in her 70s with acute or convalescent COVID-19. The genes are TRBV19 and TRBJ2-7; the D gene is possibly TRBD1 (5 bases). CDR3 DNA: TGTGCCAGAACCCCCAGGGCGCTCCGCTCCTACGAGCAGTACTTC. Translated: CARTPRALRSYEQYF.